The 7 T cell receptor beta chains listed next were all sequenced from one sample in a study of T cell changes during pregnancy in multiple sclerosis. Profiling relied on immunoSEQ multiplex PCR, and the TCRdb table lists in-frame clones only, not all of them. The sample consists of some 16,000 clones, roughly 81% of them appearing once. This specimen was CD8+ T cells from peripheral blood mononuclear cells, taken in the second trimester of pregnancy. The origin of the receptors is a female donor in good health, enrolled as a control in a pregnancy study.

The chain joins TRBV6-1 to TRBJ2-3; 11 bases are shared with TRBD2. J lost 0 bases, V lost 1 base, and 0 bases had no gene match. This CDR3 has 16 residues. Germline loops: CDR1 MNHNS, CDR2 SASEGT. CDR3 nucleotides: TGTGCCAGCAGTGAAGTAGCGGGGGGGAGCACAGATACGCAGTATTTT. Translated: CASSEVAGGSTDTQYF.

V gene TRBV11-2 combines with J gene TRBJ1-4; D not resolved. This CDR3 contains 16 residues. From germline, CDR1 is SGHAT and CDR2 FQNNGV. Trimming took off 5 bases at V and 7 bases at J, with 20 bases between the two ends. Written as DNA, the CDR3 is TGTGCCAGCAGCCTAGCGCTCGGTTTTGAGGGTGAAAAACTGTTTTTT. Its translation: CASSLALGFEGEKLFF.

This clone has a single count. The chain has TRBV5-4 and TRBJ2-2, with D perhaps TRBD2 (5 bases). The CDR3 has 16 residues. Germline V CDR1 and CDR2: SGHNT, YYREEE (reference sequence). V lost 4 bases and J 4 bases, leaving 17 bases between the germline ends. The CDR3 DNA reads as TGTGCCAGCAGCCTGATGGCGGGTCATGCCACCGGGGAGCTGTTTTTT. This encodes CASSLMAGHATGELFF.

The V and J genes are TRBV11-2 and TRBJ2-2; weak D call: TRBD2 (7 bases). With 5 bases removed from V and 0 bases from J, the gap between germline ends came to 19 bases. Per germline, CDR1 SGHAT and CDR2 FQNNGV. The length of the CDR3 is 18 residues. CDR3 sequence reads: CASSPPGGGAPNTGELFF. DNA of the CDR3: TGTGCCAGCAGCCCCCCTGGGGGGGGCGCCCCGAACACCGGGGAGCTGTTTTTT.

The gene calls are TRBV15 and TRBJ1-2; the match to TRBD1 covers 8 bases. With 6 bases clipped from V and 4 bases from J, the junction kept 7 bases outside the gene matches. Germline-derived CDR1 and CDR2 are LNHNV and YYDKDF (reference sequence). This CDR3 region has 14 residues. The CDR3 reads CATRPGGDPYGYTF. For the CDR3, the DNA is TGTGCCACCAGGCCAGGGGGCGACCCCTATGGCTACACCTTC.

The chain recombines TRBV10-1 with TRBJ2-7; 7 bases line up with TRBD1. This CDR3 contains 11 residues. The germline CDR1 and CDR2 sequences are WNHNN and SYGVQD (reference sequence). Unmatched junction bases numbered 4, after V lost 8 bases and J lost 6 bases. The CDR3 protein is CASGTVGEQYF. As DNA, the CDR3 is TGCGCCAGCGGGACAGTAGGCGAGCAGTACTTC.

CDR3 DNA sequence: TGTGCCAGCAGTCCCCAGGGATACAGGGGTGGGGGGAACACTGAAGCTTTCTTT. This sequence encodes CASSPQGYRGGGNTEAFF. V and J are TRBV28 and TRBJ1-1; 7 bases line up with TRBD1. Germline V gives CDR1 MDHEN, CDR2 SYDVKM. The CDR3 runs 18 residues. The V gene end was trimmed by 5 bases and the J gene end by 1 base; junction bases not matched to a gene: 16.